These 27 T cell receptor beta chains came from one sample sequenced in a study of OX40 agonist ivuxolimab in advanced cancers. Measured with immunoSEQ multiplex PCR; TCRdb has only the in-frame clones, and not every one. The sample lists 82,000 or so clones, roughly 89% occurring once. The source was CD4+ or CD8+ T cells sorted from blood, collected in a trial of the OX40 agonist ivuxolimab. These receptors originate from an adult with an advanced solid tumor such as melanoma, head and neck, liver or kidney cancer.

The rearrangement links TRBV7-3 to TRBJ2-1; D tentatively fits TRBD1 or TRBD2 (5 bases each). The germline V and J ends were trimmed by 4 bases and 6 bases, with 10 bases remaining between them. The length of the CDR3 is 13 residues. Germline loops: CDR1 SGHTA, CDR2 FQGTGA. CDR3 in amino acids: CASSSGTSNEQFF. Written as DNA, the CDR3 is TGTGCCAGCAGCTCGGGGACGTCCAATGAGCAGTTCTTC.

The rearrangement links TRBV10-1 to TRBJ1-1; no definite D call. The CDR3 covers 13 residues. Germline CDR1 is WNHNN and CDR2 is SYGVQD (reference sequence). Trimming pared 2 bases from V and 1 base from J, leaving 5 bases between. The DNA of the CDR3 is TGCGCCAGCAGTGAGGAGGGGAACACTGAAGCTTTCTTT. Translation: CASSEEGNTEAFF.

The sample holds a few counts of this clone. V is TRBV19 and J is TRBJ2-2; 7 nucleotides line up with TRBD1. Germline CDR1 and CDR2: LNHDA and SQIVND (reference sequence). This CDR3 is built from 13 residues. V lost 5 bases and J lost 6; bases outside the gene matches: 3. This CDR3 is CASSPQGAGELFF. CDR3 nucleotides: TGTGCCAGTAGTCCTCAGGGGGCCGGGGAGCTGTTTTTT.

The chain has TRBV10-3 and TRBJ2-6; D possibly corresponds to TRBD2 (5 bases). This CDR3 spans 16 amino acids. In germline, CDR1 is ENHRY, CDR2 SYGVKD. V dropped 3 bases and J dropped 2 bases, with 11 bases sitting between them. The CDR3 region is CAISDTGKTGANVLTF. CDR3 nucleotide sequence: TGTGCCATCAGTGATACGGGGAAAACTGGGGCCAACGTCCTGACTTTC.

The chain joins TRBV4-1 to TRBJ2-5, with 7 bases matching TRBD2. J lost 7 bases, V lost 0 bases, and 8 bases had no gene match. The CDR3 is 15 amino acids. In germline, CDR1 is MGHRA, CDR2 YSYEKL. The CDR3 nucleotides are TGCGCCAGCAGCCAAGATTGGGGGGGAGCTGGGACCCAGTACTTC. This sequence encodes CASSQDWGGAGTQYF.

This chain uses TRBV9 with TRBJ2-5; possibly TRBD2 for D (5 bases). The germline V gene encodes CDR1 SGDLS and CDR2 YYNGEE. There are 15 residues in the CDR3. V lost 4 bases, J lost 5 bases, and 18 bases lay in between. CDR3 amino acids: CASSSPTSGLETQYF. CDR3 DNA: TGTGCCAGCAGCTCCCCCACTAGTGGGTTGGAGACCCAGTACTTC.

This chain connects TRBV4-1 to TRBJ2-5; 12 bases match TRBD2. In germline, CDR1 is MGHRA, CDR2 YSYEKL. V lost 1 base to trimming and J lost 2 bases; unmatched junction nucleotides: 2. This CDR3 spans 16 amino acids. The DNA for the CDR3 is TGCGCCAGCAGCCAAGGGACTAGCGGGGAACAAGAGACCCAGTACTTC. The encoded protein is CASSQGTSGEQETQYF.

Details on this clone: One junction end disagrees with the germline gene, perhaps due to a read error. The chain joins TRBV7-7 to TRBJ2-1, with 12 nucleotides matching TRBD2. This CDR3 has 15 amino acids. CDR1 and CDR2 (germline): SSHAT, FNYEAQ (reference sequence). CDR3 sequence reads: CASSLGTSGFNEQFF. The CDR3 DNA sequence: TGTGCTAGCAGCTTAGGGACTAGCGGGTTTAATGAGCAGTTCTTC.

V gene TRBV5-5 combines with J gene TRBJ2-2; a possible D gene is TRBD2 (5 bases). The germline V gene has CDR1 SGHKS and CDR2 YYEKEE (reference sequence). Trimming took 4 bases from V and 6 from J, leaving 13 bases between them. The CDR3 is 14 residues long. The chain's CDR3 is CASSIGLFSGELFF. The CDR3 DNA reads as TGTGCCAGCAGCATAGGACTCTTTTCCGGGGAGCTGTTTTTT.

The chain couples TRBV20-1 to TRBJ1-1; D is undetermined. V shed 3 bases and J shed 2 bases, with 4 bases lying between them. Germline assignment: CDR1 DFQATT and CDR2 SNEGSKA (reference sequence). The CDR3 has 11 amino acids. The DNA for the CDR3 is TGCAGTGCTAGTGAAAACACTGAAGCTTTCTTT. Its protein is CSASENTEAFF.

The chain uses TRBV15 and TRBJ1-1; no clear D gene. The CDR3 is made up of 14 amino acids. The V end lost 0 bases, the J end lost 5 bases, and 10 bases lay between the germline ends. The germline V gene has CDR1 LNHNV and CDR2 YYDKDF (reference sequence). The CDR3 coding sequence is TGTGCCACCAGCAGAGATCGGGGAGTTACTGAAGCTTTCTTT. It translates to CATSRDRGVTEAFF.

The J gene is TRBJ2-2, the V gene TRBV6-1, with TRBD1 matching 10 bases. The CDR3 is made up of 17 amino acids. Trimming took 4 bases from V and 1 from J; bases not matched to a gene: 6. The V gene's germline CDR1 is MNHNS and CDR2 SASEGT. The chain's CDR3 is CASSVLGQGRNTGELFF. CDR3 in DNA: TGTGCCAGCAGTGTCTTGGGACAGGGGCGGAACACCGGGGAGCTGTTTTTT.

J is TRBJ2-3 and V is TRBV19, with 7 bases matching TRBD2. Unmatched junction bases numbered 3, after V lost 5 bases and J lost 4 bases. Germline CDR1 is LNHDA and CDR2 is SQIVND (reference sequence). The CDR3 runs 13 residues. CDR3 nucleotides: TGTGCCAGTAGTTCAGGGAGGGCAGATACGCAGTATTTT. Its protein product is CASSSGRADTQYF.

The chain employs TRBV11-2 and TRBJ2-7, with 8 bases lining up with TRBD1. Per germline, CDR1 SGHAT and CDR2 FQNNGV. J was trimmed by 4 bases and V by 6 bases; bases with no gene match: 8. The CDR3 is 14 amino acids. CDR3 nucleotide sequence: TGTGCCAGCAGTGCTGGACAGGGTGCGTACGAGCAGTACTTC. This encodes CASSAGQGAYEQYF.

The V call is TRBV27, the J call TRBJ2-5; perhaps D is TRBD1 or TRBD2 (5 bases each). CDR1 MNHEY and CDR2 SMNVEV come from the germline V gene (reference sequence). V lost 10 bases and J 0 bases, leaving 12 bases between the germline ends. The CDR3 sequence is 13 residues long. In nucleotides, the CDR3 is TGTGCCACAGGGACGGGGAACCAAGAGACCCAGTACTTC. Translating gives CATGTGNQETQYF.

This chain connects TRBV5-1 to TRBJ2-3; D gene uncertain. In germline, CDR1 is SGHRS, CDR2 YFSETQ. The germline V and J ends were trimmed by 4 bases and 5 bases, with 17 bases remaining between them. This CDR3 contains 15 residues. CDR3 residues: CASSPGRRMEDTQYF. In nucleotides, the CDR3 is TGCGCCAGCAGCCCAGGACGCCGTATGGAAGATACGCAGTATTTT. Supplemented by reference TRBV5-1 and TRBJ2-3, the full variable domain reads KAGVTQTPRYLIKTRGQQVTLSCSPISGHRSVSWYQQTPGQGLQFLFEYFSETQRNKGNFPGRFSGRQFSNSRSEMNVSTLELGDSALYLCASSPGRRMEDTQYFGPGTRLTVL.

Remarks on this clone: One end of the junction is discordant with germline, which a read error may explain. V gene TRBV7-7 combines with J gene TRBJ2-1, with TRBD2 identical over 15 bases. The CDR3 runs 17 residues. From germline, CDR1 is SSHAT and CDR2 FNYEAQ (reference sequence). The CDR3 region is CASSSGTSGGPEHEQFF. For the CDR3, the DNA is TGTGCTAGCAGCTCAGGGACTAGCGGGGGGCCTGAACATGAGCAGTTCTTC.

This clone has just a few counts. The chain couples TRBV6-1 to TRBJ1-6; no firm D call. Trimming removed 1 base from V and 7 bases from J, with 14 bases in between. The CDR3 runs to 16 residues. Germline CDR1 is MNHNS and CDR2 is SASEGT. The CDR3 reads CASSEGASRPNSPLHF. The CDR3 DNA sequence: TGTGCCAGCAGTGAAGGGGCATCCCGGCCCAATTCACCCCTCCACTTT.

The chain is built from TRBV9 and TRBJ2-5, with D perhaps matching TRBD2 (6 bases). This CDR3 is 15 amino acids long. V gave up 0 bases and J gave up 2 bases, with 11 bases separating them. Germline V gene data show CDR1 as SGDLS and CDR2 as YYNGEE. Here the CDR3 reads CASSVGRVRQETQYF. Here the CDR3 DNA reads TGTGCCAGCAGCGTAGGGAGGGTTAGGCAAGAGACCCAGTACTTC.

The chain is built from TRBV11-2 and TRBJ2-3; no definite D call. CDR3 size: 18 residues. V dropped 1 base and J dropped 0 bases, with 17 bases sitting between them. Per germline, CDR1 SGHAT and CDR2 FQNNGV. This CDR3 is CASSLGLGAVGSTDTQYF. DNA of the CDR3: TGTGCCAGCAGCTTAGGATTGGGCGCCGTCGGAAGCACAGATACGCAGTATTTT.

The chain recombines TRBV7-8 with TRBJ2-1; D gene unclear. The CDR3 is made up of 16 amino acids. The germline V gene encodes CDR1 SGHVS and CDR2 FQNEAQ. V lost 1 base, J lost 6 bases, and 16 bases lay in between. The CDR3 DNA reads TGTGCCAGCAGCTTAGGAGTGGTATCCAACTCCAATGAGCAGTTCTTC. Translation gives CASSLGVVSNSNEQFF. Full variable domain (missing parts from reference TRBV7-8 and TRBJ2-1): GAGVSQSPRYKVAKRGQDVALRCDPISGHVSLFWYQQALGQGPEFLTYFQNEAQLDKSGLPSDRFFAERPEGSVSTLKIQRTQQEDSAVYLCASSLGVVSNSNEQFFGPGTRLTVL.

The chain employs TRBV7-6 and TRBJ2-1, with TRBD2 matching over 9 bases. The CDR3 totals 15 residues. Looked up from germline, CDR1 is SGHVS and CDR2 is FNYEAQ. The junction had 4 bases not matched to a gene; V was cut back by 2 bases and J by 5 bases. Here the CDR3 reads CASSLRGRVNNEQFF. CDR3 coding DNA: TGTGCCAGCAGCTTACGCGGGAGGGTGAACAATGAGCAGTTCTTC.

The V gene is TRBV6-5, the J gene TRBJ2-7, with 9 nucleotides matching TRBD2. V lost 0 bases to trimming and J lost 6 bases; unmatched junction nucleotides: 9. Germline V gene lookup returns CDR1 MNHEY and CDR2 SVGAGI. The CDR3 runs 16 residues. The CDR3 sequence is CASSYSRGRAHGEQYF. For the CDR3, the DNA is TGTGCCAGCAGTTACTCCCGCGGGAGGGCCCACGGCGAGCAGTACTTC.

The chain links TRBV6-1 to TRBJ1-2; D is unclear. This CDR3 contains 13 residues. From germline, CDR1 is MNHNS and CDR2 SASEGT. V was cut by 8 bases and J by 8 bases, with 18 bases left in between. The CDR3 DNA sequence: TGTGCCAGCCACCCAGGCGGGCTTGGGGGCTACACCTTC. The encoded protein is CASHPGGLGGYTF.

The CDR3 region has the DNA TGTGCCAGCCGAATGACAGCGAACTATGGCTACACCTTC. It codes for CASRMTANYGYTF. V and J are TRBV6-5 and TRBJ1-2; D is perhaps TRBD1 (5 bases). The CDR3 has 13 amino acids. Trimming cost V 8 bases and J 2 bases, with 12 bases left between them. Germline assignment: CDR1 MNHEY and CDR2 SVGAGI.

The CDR3, as DNA: TGTGCCAGCAGCGACCGGGACTGGGAAAGCTACGAGCAGTACTTC. It codes for CASSDRDWESYEQYF. V and J are TRBV5-4 and TRBJ2-7, with D possibly matching TRBD2 (6 bases). The CDR3 length is 15 residues. V shed 4 bases and J shed 3 bases, with 17 bases lying between them. Looked up from germline, CDR1 is SGHNT and CDR2 is YYREEE (reference sequence).

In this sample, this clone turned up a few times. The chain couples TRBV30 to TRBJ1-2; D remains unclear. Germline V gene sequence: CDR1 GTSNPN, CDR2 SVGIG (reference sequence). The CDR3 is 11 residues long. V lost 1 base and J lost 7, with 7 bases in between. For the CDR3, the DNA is TGTGCCTGGAGTGAGGGTGCTGGCTACACCTTC. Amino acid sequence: CAWSEGAGYTF.